This TCR beta chain was captured in a study of shared clonotypes between healthy human individuals. Overall study: The cohort had a couple of women and a few men, ages 18 to 49.

The V gene's germline CDR1 is MDHEN and CDR2 SYDVKM. V was pared by 7 bases and J by 0 bases, with 11 bases of the junction left unmatched. The length of the CDR3 is 16 residues. Genomic DNA of unsorted samples came from approximately 100 million PBMCs. Genomic DNA of every subset was divided equally among multiple immunoSEQ plates. Generated by immunoSEQ multiplex PCR, the TCRdb table keeps only in-frame clones and is missing some. The sample has 470,000 or so clones, 70% to 80% seen once; the top ten hold around 11%. This sequence originates from a middle-aged woman in good health. Some clones in this sample may be carry-over from other donors' samples. The sample taken for sequencing was PBMCs. V and J are TRBV28 and TRBJ2-7; 8 bases line up with TRBD1. Here the CDR3 reads CASTARTGIDSYEQYF. The CDR3, as DNA: TGTGCCAGCACCGCTAGGACAGGGATAGACTCCTACGAGCAGTACTTC.